Sequencing of this TCR beta chain was carried out in a study of blood T cell repertoires in COVID-19 (dated by TCRdb to the early 2020s). Broadly, across the study: Collaborator samples came from the United States, Italy and Spain and covered acute and convalescent phases of COVID-19. The prospective study material was composed of cDNA or gDNA derived from T cells, B-cell-depleted T cells, or PBMCs. Subjects who had been exposed to COVID-19, were actively infected with it, or had recovered from it provided the deeply sampled blood TCRbeta repertoires that made up the dataset. The repertoires were released in a freely available public database meant as a resource for research on the immune response to SARS-CoV-2. Samples came from the ongoing ImmuneRACE study (first 160 participants) plus 1,254 subjects from 6 global collaborators. The sample metadata nearly always contained a de-identified subject ID, COVID-19 status, age in years and sex. Where HLA class I and class II types were available, the types were taken from metadata supplied by the sample provider, not from assay-based typing.

The immunoSEQ Assay, a bias-controlled multiplex PCR, was used to amplify TCRbeta CDR3 regions from genomic DNA. On the authors' methods: Within the assay, amplification of reference gene primers was used to estimate how many nucleated cells each sample contained. To quantify the absolute abundance of each unique TCRbeta CDR3 rearrangement, sequence reads were collapsed and filtered. Productive Simpson clonality was computed per sample as the square root of Simpson's diversity index over productive rearrangements. TCRdb limited this immuneACCESS table to in-frame rearrangements with V and J called. A share of clones is missing; checked studies link under half to unresolved V genes, and the rest is unexplained. Clonal size and the V and J genes are those of that table, whereas D and trimming came from the DNA. The sample has around 100,000 clones on record, about 80% of them singletons. The top ten clonotypes cover 6.3% of the sample.

Whole blood was collected in K2EDTA tubes by collaborating institutions according to the institutions' own protocols. For TCRbeta analysis, collaborator samples were shipped as frozen whole blood, as isolated PBMCs, or as DNA extracted from either sample type. Looking up the germline V gene yields CDR1 MNHEY and CDR2 SVGAGI. Spanning cysteine to phenylalanine, the CDR3 consists of 14 amino acids. Only the CDR3 DNA stays, 42 bases, in frame from base 1. V and J are trimmed by 2 bases and 6 bases, and the gene matches miss 1 base of the junction. Turning to this clone: What antigen it recognizes has not been identified. The sample holds no much larger clone one base away, and base qualities are not on file.

General conclusions and limits of the study: The amount of clinical and demographic metadata varied by source and participant and was provided uncurated.

This sequence uses TRBV6-5 and TRBJ2-2; 9 middle bases align to TRBD1. The sample consisted of peripheral blood. The receptor's source is a man aged 55 to 70 with acute or convalescent COVID-19. The nucleotide sequence is TGTGCCAGCAGTTACGGACAGGGGTCCGGGGAGCTGTTTTTT. Translated, it reads CASSYGQGSGELFF.